The 4 T cell receptor beta chains below were found in one sample sequenced in a study of PD-1 blockade in mismatch repair-deficient tumors. This table comes from immunoSEQ multiplex PCR, and its TCRdb copy is limited to in-frame clones, with some not included. The sample holds 100,000 or so clones, 82% seen once. The starting material was peripheral blood, obtained roughly 35 weeks after starting pembrolizumab. The receptors were gathered from an adult with mismatch repair-deficient cancer.

Only a few counts were recorded for this clone. The chain combines TRBV18 with TRBJ2-7; 7 bases map to TRBD1. Germline loops: CDR1 KGHSH, CDR2 LQKENI. This CDR3 spans 15 amino acids. V lost 2 bases, J lost 1 base, and 5 bases stayed unmatched. CDR3 sequence reads: CASSPGQAISYEQYF. For the CDR3, the DNA is TGTGCCAGCTCACCAGGACAGGCGATATCCTACGAGCAGTACTTC. The full variable domain, with the rest looked up from reference TRBV18 and TRBJ2-7, is NAGVMQNPRHLVRRRGQEARLRCSPMKGHSHVYWYRQLPEEGLKFMVYLQKENIIDESGMPKERFSAEFPKEGPSILRIQQVVRGDSAAYFCASSPGQAISYEQYFGPGTRLTVT.

This sequence joins TRBV27 and TRBJ2-7, with 8 positions matching TRBD1. J was trimmed by 2 bases and V by 9 bases; bases with no gene match: 6. The germline V gene encodes CDR1 MNHEY and CDR2 SMNVEV (reference sequence). This CDR3 spans 13 amino acids. This CDR3 is CASRQGAAYEQYF. DNA of the CDR3: TGTGCCAGTCGGCAGGGGGCAGCCTACGAGCAGTACTTC.

The chain carries TRBV9 and TRBJ2-3; TRBD1 or TRBD2 may be the D gene (5 bases each). This CDR3 spans 14 amino acids. The germline V gene encodes CDR1 SGDLS and CDR2 YYNGEE. V lost 0 bases, J lost 11 bases, and 16 bases lay in between. CDR3 amino acids: CASSVEAGRDVQYF. For the CDR3, the DNA is TGTGCCAGCAGCGTAGAGGCGGGTCGGGACGTGCAGTATTTT.

The chain couples TRBV11-1 to TRBJ2-5, with 10 bases aligning to TRBD2. Germline trimming cut 4 bases from V and 0 bases from J; bases unmatched to any gene: 8. CDR1 SGHAT and CDR2 FQDESV come from the germline V gene (reference sequence). CDR3 size: 17 residues. CDR3: CASSSRTSGGYQETQYF. In nucleotides, the CDR3 is TGTGCCAGCAGCTCGAGGACTAGCGGAGGGTACCAAGAGACCCAGTACTTC.